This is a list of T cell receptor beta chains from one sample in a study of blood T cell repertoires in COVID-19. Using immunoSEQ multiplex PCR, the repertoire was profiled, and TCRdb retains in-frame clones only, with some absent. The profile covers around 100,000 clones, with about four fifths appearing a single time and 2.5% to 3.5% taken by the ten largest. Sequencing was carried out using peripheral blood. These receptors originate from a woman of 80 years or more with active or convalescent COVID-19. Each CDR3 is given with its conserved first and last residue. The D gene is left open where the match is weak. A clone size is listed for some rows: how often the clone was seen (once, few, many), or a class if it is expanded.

CDR3aa: CASSPGTSGVTDTQYF
CDR3nt: TGTGCCAGCAGCCCCGGGACTAGCGGTGTCACAGATACGCAGTATTTT
d_gene: TRBD2
j_gene: TRBJ2-3
v_gene: TRBV5-6
abundance: once

CDR3aa: CASTPGGQGGEQYF
CDR3nt: TGTGCCAGCACCCCAGGGGGACAGGGGGGCGAGCAGTACTTC
d_gene: TRBD1
j_gene: TRBJ2-7
v_gene: TRBV7-2
abundance: -

CDR3aa: CASILQTTGELFF
CDR3nt: TGTGCCAGCATTTTACAGACCACCGGGGAGCTGTTTTTT
d_gene: -
j_gene: TRBJ2-2
v_gene: TRBV2
abundance: once

CDR3aa: CASSLESRDTEAFF
CDR3nt: TGTGCCAGCAGCTTAGAATCCCGGGACACTGAAGCTTTCTTT
d_gene: -
j_gene: TRBJ1-1
v_gene: TRBV7-8
abundance: -

CDR3aa: CASSYSFGQKVYQPQHF
CDR3nt: TGTGCCAGCAGTTACTCGTTCGGACAGAAAGTCTATCAGCCCCAGCATTTT
d_gene: -
j_gene: TRBJ1-5
v_gene: TRBV6-2/TRBV6-3
abundance: once

CDR3aa: CASSLSLDYQGVAALDSEQFF
CDR3nt: TGCGCCAGCAGCTTGTCGCTTGATTATCAAGGTGTGGCCGCTCTAGATAGCGAGCAGTTCTTC
d_gene: -
j_gene: TRBJ2-1
v_gene: TRBV5-1
abundance: -

CDR3aa: CASSLLGGEASIQYF
CDR3nt: TGCGCCAGCAGCTTACTCGGGGGGGAAGCGTCCATTCAGTACTTC
d_gene: TRBD2
j_gene: TRBJ2-4
v_gene: TRBV5-1
abundance: many

CDR3aa: CASSLPAGGSADTQYF
CDR3nt: TGTGCCAGCAGCCTTCCAGCGGGAGGTAGCGCAGATACGCAGTATTTT
d_gene: TRBD2
j_gene: TRBJ2-3
v_gene: TRBV14
abundance: -

CDR3aa: CASSPGHVNTEAFF
CDR3nt: TGTGCCAGCAGTCCGGGACATGTGAACACTGAAGCTTTCTTT
d_gene: -
j_gene: TRBJ1-1
v_gene: TRBV7-2
abundance: -

CDR3aa: CASRDRPDEKLFF
CDR3nt: TGTGCCAGCAGGGACAGACCGGACGAAAAACTGTTTTTT
d_gene: -
j_gene: TRBJ1-4
v_gene: TRBV6-5
abundance: -

CDR3aa: CASKDNWARQPQHF
CDR3nt: TGCGCCAGCAAGGACAATTGGGCTCGTCAGCCCCAGCATTTT
d_gene: -
j_gene: TRBJ1-5
v_gene: TRBV10-1
abundance: -

CDR3aa: CASSIQGDTEAFF
CDR3nt: TGTGCCAGCAGTATTCAGGGTGACACTGAAGCTTTCTTT
d_gene: -
j_gene: TRBJ1-1
v_gene: TRBV6-5
abundance: few

CDR3aa: CASSVGTTYNEQFF
CDR3nt: TGTGCCAGCAGCGTCGGGACAACGTACAATGAGCAGTTCTTC
d_gene: -
j_gene: TRBJ2-1
v_gene: TRBV9
abundance: -

CDR3aa: CASTPRDRVYEQYF
CDR3nt: TGTGCCAGCACCCCCCGGGACAGGGTGTACGAGCAGTACTTC
d_gene: TRBD1
j_gene: TRBJ2-7
v_gene: TRBV2
abundance: -

CDR3aa: CASRTEWGVNTEAFF
CDR3nt: TGTGCCTCCCGGACGGAATGGGGGGTGAACACTGAAGCTTTCTTT
d_gene: -
j_gene: TRBJ1-1
v_gene: TRBV6-5
abundance: -

CDR3aa: CASSQTGILVQETQYF
CDR3nt: TGCGCCAGCAGCCAAACGGGAATCTTGGTCCAAGAGACCCAGTACTTC
d_gene: -
j_gene: TRBJ2-5
v_gene: TRBV4-1
abundance: -

CDR3aa: CASSLARETQYF
CDR3nt: TGCGCCAGCAGTCTAGCGAGGGAGACCCAGTACTTC
d_gene: -
j_gene: TRBJ2-5
v_gene: TRBV5-1
abundance: -

CDR3aa: CASSSRTLKESPLHF
CDR3nt: TGTGCCAGCAGCTCCCGGACACTTAAGGAATCACCCCTCCACTTT
d_gene: -
j_gene: TRBJ1-6
v_gene: TRBV11-2
abundance: -

CDR3aa: CASSITSRGAFF
CDR3nt: TGTGCCAGCAGTATAACGTCCCGAGGAGCTTTCTTT
d_gene: -
j_gene: TRBJ1-1
v_gene: TRBV28
abundance: -

CDR3aa: CASSSGGRRGYTF
CDR3nt: TGCGCCAGCAGCTCGGGGGGGCGCAGGGGCTACACCTTC
d_gene: -
j_gene: TRBJ1-2
v_gene: TRBV5-1
abundance: -

CDR3aa: CASSVQPGQGASYEQYF
CDR3nt: TGCGCCAGCAGCGTACAACCGGGACAGGGGGCATCCTACGAGCAGTACTTC
d_gene: TRBD1
j_gene: TRBJ2-7
v_gene: TRBV5-1
abundance: few

CDR3aa: CASRRQGVPDEQFF
CDR3nt: TGTGCCAGTCGTCGGCAGGGTGTCCCCGATGAGCAGTTCTTC
d_gene: -
j_gene: TRBJ2-1
v_gene: TRBV19
abundance: once

CDR3aa: CASSVRDSRTYNEQFF
CDR3nt: TGTGCCAGCAGCGTACGGGACAGCAGAACCTACAATGAGCAGTTCTTC
d_gene: TRBD1
j_gene: TRBJ2-1
v_gene: TRBV7-9
abundance: once

CDR3aa: CASSPDLDRREAFF
CDR3nt: TGTGCCAGCTCACCCGATCTTGACAGACGTGAAGCTTTCTTT
d_gene: -
j_gene: TRBJ1-1
v_gene: TRBV18
abundance: few